This section outlines one T cell receptor beta chain sequence together with its context. The antigen is undetermined. At one of its ends the junction is not consistent with the germline gene, which may arise from a read error. The sample belongs to a study of blood T cells in healthy people across ages. The second PCR ran roughly 7 to 12 cycles with a sample-barcoded 5' primer and J-beta primers. Sequencing yielded, for each sample, at least 3 million paired-end reads carrying CDR3. TCRdb used MiXCR to reprocess the 5' RACE reads, holding one entry per CDR3 protein. The sample includes roughly 680,000 distinct CDR3 sequences, 45% to 60% seen only once; the top ten take about 14%. Study-level findings and limits: It was not possible, with unsorted PBMCs, to conclusively compare naive and antigen-experienced cells.

The clonotype originates from a woman aged 80 or over in good health. Sequences were obtained from blood.

CDR3: CSATWVPGELPLFF. Written as DNA, the CDR3 is TGTAGTGCTACGTGGGTTCCCGGGGAACTTCCCCTGTTTTTT. V gene TRBV20-1 combines with J gene TRBJ2-2, with D possibly matching TRBD2 (5 bases). The CDR3 extends over 14 amino acids. CDR1 is DFQATT and CDR2 is SNEGSKA in the germline V gene (reference sequence).